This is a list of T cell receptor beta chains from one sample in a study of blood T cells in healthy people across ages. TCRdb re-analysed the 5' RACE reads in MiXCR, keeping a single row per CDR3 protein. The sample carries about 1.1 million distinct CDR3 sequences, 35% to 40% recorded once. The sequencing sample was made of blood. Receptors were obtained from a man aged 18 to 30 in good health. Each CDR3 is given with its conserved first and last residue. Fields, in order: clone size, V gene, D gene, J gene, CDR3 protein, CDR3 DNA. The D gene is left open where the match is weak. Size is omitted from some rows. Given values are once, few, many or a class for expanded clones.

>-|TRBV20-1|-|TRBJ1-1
CRPSNTEVFF
TGCAGGCCATCGAACACTGAAGTTTTCTTT
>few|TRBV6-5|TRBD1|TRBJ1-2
CASSYVTGYRGYTF
TGTGCCAGCAGTTACGTGACAGGGTACCGTGGCTACACCTTC
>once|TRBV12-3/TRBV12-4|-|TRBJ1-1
CASSQSNQAFF
TGTGCCAGCAGCCAAAGCAACCAAGCTTTCTTT
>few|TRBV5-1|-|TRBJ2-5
CASSFDSASQETQYF
TGCGCCAGCAGCTTCGACAGCGCTTCGCAAGAGACCCAGTACTTC
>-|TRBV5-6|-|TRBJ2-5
CASSPNPGAEETQYF
TGTGCCAGCAGCCCTAATCCGGGGGCAGAAGAGACCCAGTACTTC
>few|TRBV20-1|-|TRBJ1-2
CSAGTPLDRRSYGYTF
TGCAGTGCTGGGACGCCACTGGACAGAAGATCCTATGGCTACACCTTC
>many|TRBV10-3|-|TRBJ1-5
CAIGSGRRNQPQHF
TGTGCCATCGGTTCTGGTCGGCGCAATCAGCCCCAGCATTTT
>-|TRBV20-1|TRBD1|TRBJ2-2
CSASPTGTGGAGELFF
TGCAGTGCTAGCCCGACCGGGACAGGGGGGGCCGGGGAGCTGTTTTTT
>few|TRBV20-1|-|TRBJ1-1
CSGMVRESAFF
TGCAGTGGCATGGTCAGGGAGTCAGCTTTCTTT
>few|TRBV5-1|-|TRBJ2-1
CASSLSFNEQFF
TGCGCCAGCAGCTTGTCCTTTAATGAGCAGTTCTTC
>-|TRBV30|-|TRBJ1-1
CAWSRNTEAFF
TGTGCCTGGTCCAGGAACACTGAAGCTTTCTTT
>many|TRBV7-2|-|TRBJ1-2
CASSLEGLYGYTF
TGTGCCAGCAGTTTAGAGGGGCTCTATGGCTACACCTTC
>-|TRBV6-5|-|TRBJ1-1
CASSYSTAGTEAFF
TGTGCCAGCAGTTACTCGACCGCGGGTACTGAAGCTTTCTTT
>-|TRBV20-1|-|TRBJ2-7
CSARPPVTNEQYF
TGCAGTGCCAGGCCCCCAGTCACCAACGAGCAGTACTTC
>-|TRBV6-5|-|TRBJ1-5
CASSAVRDYNQPQHF
TGTGCCAGCAGTGCGGTGCGCGATTACAATCAGCCCCAGCATTTT
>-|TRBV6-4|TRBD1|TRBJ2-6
CASSGTGGANVLTF
TGTGCCAGCAGTGGGACAGGGGGGGCCAACGTCCTGACTTTC
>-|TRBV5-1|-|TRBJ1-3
CASSLGPGQANTIYF
TGCGCCAGCAGCTTGGGTCCAGGGCAGGCTAACACCATATATTTT
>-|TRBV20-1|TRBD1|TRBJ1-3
CSARAQGAGNTIYF
TGCAGTGCTAGAGCCCAGGGGGCTGGAAACACCATATATTTT
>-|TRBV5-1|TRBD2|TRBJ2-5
CASSLAVGLAAQETQYF
TGCGCCAGCAGCTTGGCCGTCGGACTAGCGGCCCAAGAGACCCAGTACTTC
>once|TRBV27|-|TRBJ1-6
CASSLRPPIYWSYNSPLHF
TGTGCCAGCAGTTTAAGGCCACCTATTTATTGGTCCTATAATTCACCCCTCCACTTT
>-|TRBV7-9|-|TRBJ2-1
CASSLPPGSLSSYNEQFF
TGTGCCAGCAGCCTCCCGCCGGGGTCGTTAAGCTCCTACAATGAGCAGTTCTTC
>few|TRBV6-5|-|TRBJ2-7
CASSFLPPQALDPYEQYF
TGTGCCAGCAGTTTTCTCCCTCCGCAGGCCCTCGACCCCTACGAGCAGTACTTC
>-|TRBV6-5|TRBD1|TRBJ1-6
CASSYSGTGRNSPPHF
TGTGCCAGCAGTTACTCGGGGACAGGGAGGAATTCACCCCCCCACTTT
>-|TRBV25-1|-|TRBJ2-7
CASSRRDFYEQYF
TGTGCCAGCAGCCGAAGGGACTTCTACGAGCAGTACTTC
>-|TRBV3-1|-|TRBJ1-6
CASSQGESLTPPHF
TGTGCCAGCAGCCAAGGAGAAAGCTTGACACCCCCCCACTTT
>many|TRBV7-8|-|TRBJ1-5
CASSSLQGPSQPQHF
TGTGCCAGCAGTTCGCTACAGGGACCCTCTCAGCCCCAGCATTTT
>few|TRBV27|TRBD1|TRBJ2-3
CASSPPRDRGSDTQYF
TGTGCCAGCAGTCCTCCCCGGGACAGGGGGTCAGATACGCAGTATTTT
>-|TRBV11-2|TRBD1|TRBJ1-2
CASTRDRVEGNGYTF
TGTGCCAGCACCAGAGACAGGGTGGAGGGGAATGGCTACACCTTC
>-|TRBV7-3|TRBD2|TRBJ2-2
CASSYTHGLAGGELFF
TGTGCCAGCAGTTACACTCACGGACTAGCGGGGGGGGAGCTGTTTTTT
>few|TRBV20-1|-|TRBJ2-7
CSARPGVRVEQYF
TGCAGTGCTAGACCGGGGGTTCGAGTCGAGCAGTACTTC
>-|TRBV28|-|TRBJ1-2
CASSMRQTRYGYTF
TGTGCCAGCAGTATGCGACAGACTCGATATGGCTACACCTTC